This T cell receptor beta chain appears in the sequencing data of a study of blood T cells in healthy people across ages. Then a second PCR, running about 7 to 11 cycles, was carried out with a sample-barcoded 5' primer and a J-beta primer mix. TCRdb used MiXCR to reprocess the 5' RACE reads, holding one entry per CDR3 protein. Among 630,000 or so distinct CDR3 sequences, less than 35% were seen once, and the ten largest hold 15% to 18%. Per the germline V gene, CDR1 is MNHEY and CDR2 is SVGEGT. The V gene end was trimmed by 4 bases and the J gene end by 4 bases; junction bases not matched to a gene: 14. The CDR3 loop spans 18 amino acids. The donors, healthy Caucasians from Russia, were aged roughly 6 to 90. Each individual donor underwent a draw of ten milliliters of peripheral blood.

The material sequenced was blood. The clonotype was recovered from a woman of 80 years or more in good health. This rearrangement joins TRBV6-2 or TRBV6-3 to TRBJ2-1, with 9 bases lining up with TRBD2. Written as DNA, the CDR3 is TGTGCCAGCAGTTTGGTCCTAGCGGGGTCTTTCATTTACAATGAGCAGTTCTTC. Translated, it gives CASSLVLAGSFIYNEQFF.